This TCR beta chain is from a study of regulatory T cells in long-lasting Graves disease. The study, taken as a whole, reports: The sample size was small, and this may have reduced accuracy.

The CDR3 has 12 residues. V gave up 3 bases and J gave up 7 bases, with 6 bases separating them. Germline CDR1 and CDR2: SNHLY and FYNNEI. The TCR beta library used iRepertoire HTBI primers with Arm-PCR amplification of CDR3. TCRdb reprocessed the multiplex PCR reads via MiXCR and lists one record per CDR3 protein. The sample lists fewer than 450,000 distinct CDR3 sequences, about 15% occurring once. Documented time point: newly diagnosed GD, antithyroid drugs for less than 3 months. Isolated PBMC RNA provided the starting material for the TCR library. This clonotype has only a few counts. The antigen is not known. The same specimen was also included in a second study, on T cells in Graves' hyperthyroidism and ophthalmopathy. That study adds: In patients aged 18 to 65, hyperthyroidism was newly diagnosed, with duration under 2 months. The study based diagnoses on clinical symptoms, serum thyroxine and TRAb, thyroid ultrasound and orbital computed tomography. The primer set for the first-round RT-PCR of the TCR CDR3 was HTBI.

The receptor was derived from a woman in her thirties or forties with Graves disease. The J gene is TRBJ1-4, the V gene TRBV2; D call uncertain. The starting material was peripheral blood mononuclear cells (PBMCs), obtained at new diagnosis, from a patient treated with antithyroid drugs. DNA for the CDR3: TGTGCCAGCAGTGATCAAGGTGAAAAACTGTTTTTT. Translating it yields CASSDQGEKLFF.